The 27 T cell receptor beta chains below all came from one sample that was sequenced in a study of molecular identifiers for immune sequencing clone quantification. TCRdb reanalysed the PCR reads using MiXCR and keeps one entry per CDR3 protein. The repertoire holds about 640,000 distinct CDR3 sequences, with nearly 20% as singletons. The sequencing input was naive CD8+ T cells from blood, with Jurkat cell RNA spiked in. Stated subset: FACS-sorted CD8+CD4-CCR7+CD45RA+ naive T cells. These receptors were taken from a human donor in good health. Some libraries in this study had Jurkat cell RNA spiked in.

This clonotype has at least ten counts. The CDR3: CATSDPGLANEQFF. DNA of the CDR3: TGTGCCACCAGTGATCCCGGGCTAGCAAATGAGCAGTTCTTC. The V gene is TRBV24-1, the J gene TRBJ2-1; a possible D gene is TRBD2 (5 bases). V lost 3 bases to trimming and J lost 7 bases, with 12 bases between them. Germline V lookup: CDR1 KGHDR, CDR2 SFDVKD. The CDR3 runs 14 residues.

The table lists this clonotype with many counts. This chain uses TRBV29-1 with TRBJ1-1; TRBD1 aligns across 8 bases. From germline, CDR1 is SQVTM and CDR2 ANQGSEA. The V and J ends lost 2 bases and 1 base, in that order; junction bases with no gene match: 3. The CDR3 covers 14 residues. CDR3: CSVERTGRNTEAFF. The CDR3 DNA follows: TGCAGCGTTGAACGGACAGGGAGGAACACTGAAGCTTTCTTT.

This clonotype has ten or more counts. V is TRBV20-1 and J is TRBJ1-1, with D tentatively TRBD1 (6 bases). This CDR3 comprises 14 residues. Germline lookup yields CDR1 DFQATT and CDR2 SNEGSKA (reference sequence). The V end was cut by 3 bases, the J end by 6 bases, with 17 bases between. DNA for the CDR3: TGCAGTGCTAGGCTCACCAGGGGTTTCGCTGAAGCTTTCTTT. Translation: CSARLTRGFAEAFF.

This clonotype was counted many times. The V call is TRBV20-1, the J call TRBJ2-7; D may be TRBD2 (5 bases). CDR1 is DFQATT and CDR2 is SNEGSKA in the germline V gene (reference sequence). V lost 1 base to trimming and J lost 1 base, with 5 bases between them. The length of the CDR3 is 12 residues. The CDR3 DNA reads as TGCAGTGCTAGAGCGGGGTCCTACGAGCAGTACTTC. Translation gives CSARAGSYEQYF.

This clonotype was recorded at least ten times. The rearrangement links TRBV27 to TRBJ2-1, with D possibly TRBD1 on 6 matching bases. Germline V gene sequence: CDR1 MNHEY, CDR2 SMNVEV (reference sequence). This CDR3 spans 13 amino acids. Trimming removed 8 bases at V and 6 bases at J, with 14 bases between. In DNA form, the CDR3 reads TGTGCCAGCGGTGGTCAGGGGCCCAATGAGCAGTTCTTC. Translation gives CASGGQGPNEQFF.

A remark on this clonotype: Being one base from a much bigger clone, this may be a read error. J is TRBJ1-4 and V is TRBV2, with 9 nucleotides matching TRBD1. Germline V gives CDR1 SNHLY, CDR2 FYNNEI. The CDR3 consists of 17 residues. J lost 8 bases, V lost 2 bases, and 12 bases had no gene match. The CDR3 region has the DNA TGTGCCAGCAGTGAACCTGACTGGACAGGGGCGGGGGAAAAACTGTTTTTT. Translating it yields CASSEPDWTGAGEKLFF.

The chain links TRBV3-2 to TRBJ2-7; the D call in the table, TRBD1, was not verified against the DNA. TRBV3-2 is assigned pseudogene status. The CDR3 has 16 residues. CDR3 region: CASSQVGTGGHYEQYF. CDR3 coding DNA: TGTGCCAGCAGCCAAGTCGGGACAGGGGGCCACTACGAGCAGTACTTC.

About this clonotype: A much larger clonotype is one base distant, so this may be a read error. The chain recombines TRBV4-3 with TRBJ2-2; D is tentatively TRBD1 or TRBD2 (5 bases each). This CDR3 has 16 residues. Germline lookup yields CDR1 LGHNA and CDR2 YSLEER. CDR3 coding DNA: TGCGCCAGCAGCCAAGAATTTGGGGCCTACACCGGGGTGCTGTTTTTT. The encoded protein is CASSQEFGAYTGVLFF.

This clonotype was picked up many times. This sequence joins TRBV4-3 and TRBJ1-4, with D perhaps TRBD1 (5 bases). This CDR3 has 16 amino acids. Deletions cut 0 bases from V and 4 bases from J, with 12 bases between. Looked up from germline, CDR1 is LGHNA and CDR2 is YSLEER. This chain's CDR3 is CASSQDPGAYNEKLFF. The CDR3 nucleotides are TGCGCCAGCAGCCAAGATCCCGGGGCCTATAATGAAAAACTGTTTTTT.

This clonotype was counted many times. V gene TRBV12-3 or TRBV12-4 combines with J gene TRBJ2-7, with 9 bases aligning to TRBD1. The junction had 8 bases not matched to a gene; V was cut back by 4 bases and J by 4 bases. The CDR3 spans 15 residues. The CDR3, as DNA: TGTGCCAGCAGTTCCCCCCGGACAGGGGAATACGAGCAGTACTTC. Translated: CASSSPRTGEYEQYF.

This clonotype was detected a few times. This CDR3 reads CASSQGDRGFGTNEKLFF. The CDR3 coding sequence is TGCGCCAGCAGCCAAGGAGACAGGGGGTTCGGGACTAATGAAAAACTGTTTTTT. The genes are TRBV4-1 and TRBJ1-4; 9 bases line up with TRBD1. The CDR3 is 18 residues long. V gave up 1 base and J gave up 2 bases; unmatched junction bases: 8. CDR1 MGHRA and CDR2 YSYEKL come from the germline V gene.

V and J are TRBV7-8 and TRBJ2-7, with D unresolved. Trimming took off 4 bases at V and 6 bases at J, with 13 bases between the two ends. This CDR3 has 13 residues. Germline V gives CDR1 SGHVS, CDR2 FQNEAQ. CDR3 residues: CASSSRRSGEQYF. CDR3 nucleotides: TGTGCCAGCAGCTCTAGGCGCAGTGGCGAGCAGTACTTC.

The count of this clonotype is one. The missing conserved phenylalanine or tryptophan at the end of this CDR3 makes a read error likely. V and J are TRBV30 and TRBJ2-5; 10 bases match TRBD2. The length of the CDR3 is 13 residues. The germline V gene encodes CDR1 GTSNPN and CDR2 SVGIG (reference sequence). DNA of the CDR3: TGTGCACATCTAGCGGGAGTCGGAGAGACCCAGTACCTC. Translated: CAHLAGVGETQYL.

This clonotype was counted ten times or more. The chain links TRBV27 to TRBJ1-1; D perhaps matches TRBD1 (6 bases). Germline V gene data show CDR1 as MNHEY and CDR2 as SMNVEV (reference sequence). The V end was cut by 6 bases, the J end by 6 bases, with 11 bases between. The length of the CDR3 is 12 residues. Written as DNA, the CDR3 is TGTGCCAGCAGCACAGGGAGCGCTGAAGCTTTCTTT. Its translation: CASSTGSAEAFF.

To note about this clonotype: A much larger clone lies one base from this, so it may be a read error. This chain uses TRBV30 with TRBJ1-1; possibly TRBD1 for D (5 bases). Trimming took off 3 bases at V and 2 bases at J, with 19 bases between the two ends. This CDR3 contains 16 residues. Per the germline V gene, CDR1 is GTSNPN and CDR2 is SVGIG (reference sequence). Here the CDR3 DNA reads TGTGCCTGGAGGGGCGAGGGGAGAGGTCCCAACACTGAAGCTTTCTTT. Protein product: CAWRGEGRGPNTEAFF.

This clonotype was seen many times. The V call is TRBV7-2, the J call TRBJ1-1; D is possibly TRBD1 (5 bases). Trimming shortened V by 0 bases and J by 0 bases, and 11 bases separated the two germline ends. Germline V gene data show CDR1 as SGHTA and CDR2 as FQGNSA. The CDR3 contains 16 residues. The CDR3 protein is CASSLASGVMNTEAFF. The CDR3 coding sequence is TGTGCCAGCAGCTTAGCGTCGGGGGTCATGAACACTGAAGCTTTCTTT.

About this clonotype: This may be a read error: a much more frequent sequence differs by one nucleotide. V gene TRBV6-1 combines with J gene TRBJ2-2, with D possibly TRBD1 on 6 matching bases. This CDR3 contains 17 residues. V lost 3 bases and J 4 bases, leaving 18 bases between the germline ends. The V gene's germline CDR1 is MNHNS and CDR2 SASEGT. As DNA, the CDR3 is TGTGCCAGCAGTGAGTCGGTTCTCTCAGGGGTCACCGGGGAGCTGTTTTTT. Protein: CASSESVLSGVTGELFF.

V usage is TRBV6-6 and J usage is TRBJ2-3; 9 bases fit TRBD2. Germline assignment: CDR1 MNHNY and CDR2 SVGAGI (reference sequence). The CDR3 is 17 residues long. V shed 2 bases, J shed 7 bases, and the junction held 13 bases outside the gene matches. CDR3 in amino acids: CASSYREREEVFYTQYF. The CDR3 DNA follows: TGTGCCAGCAGTTACCGAGAGCGGGAGGAAGTCTTTTATACGCAGTATTTT.

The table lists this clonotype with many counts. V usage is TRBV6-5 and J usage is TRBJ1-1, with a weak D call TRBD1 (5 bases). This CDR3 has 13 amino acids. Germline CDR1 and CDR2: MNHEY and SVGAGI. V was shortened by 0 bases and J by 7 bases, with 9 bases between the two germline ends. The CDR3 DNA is TGTGCCAGCAGTTACTCTGGGGCAGGTGAAGCTTTCTTT. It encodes CASSYSGAGEAFF.

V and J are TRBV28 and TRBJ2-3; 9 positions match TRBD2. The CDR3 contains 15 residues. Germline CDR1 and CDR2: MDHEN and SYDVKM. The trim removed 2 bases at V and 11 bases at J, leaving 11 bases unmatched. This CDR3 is CASSLRREGRVLQYF. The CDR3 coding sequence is TGTGCCAGCAGTTTAAGGCGGGAGGGCCGGGTTTTGCAGTATTTT.

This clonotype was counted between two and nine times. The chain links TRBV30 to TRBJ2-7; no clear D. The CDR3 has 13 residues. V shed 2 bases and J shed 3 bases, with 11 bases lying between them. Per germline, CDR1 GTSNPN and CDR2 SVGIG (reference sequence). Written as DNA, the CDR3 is TGTGCCTGGAGTCGACAAGGCCTCTACGAGCAGTACTTC. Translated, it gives CAWSRQGLYEQYF.

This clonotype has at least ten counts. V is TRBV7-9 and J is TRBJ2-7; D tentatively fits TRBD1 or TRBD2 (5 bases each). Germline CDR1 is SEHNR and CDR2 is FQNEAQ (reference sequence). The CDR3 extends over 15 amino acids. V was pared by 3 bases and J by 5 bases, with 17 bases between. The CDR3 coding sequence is TGTGCCAGCAGCTTTACCGGGACGGCCGGGGACGAGCAGTACTTC. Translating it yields CASSFTGTAGDEQYF. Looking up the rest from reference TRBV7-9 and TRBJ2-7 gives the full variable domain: DTGVSQNPRHKITKRGQNVTFRCDPISEHNRLYWYRQTLGQGPEFLTYFQNEAQLEKSRLLSDRFSAERPKGSFSTLEIQRTEQGDSAMYLCASSFTGTAGDEQYFGPGTRLTVT.

The CDR3 is CASSLWGGAFAAYNEQFF. Here the CDR3 DNA reads TGTGCCAGCAGCTTATGGGGTGGGGCGTTCGCAGCCTACAATGAGCAGTTCTTC. The genes are TRBV11-2 and TRBJ2-1, with D perhaps TRBD1 (5 bases). Per the germline V gene, CDR1 is SGHAT and CDR2 is FQNNGV. The CDR3 spans 18 residues. V lost 2 bases and J 2 bases, leaving 19 bases between the germline ends.

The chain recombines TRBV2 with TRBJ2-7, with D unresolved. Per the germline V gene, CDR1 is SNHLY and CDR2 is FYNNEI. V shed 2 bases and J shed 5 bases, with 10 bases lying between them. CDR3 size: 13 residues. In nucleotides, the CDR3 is TGTGCCAGCAGTGAACTGGGTGTGGACGAGCAGTACTTC. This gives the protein CASSELGVDEQYF.

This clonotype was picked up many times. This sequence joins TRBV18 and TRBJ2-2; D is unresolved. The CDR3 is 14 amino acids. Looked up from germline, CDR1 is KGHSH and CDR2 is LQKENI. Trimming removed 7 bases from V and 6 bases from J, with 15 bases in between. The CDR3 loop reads CASFWAENSGELFF. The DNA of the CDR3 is TGTGCCAGCTTCTGGGCGGAGAATTCCGGGGAGCTGTTTTTT. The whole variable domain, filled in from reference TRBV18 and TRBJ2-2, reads NAGVMQNPRHLVRRRGQEARLRCSPMKGHSHVYWYRQLPEEGLKFMVYLQKENIIDESGMPKERFSAEFPKEGPSILRIQQVVRGDSAAYFCASFWAENSGELFFGEGSRLTVL.

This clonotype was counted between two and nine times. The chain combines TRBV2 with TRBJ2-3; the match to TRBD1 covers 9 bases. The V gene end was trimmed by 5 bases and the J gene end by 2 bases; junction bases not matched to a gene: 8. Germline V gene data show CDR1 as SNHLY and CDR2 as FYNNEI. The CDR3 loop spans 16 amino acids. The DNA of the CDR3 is TGTGCCAGCAGTATTTCCGGGACAGGGCCCACAGATACGCAGTATTTT. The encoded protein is CASSISGTGPTDTQYF.

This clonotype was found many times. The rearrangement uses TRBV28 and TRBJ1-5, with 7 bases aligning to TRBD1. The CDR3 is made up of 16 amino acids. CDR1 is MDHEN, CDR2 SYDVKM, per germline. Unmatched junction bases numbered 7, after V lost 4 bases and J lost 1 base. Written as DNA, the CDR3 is TGTGCCAGCAGTTCCCCGACAGGGAAGAGCAATCAGCCCCAGCATTTT. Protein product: CASSSPTGKSNQPQHF.